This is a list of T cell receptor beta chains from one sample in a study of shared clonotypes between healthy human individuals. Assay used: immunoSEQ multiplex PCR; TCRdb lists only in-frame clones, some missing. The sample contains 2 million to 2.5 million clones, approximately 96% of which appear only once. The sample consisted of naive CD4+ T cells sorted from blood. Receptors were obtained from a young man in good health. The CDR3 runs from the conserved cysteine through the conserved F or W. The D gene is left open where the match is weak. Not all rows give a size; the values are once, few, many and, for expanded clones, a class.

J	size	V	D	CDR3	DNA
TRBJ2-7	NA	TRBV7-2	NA	CASSSALAGPRPSEQYF	TGTGCCAGCAGCTCAGCCCTGGCGGGACCCCGCCCCTCCGAGCAGTACTTC
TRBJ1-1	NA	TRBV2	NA	CASSVGPRVAEAFF	TGTGCCAGCAGTGTAGGGCCCAGAGTGGCTGAAGCTTTCTTT
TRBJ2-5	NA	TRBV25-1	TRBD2	CASIESGIETQYF	TGTGCCAGCATTGAGAGCGGGATTGAGACCCAGTACTTC
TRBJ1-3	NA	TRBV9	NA	CASSVEWEGNTIYF	TGTGCCAGCAGCGTAGAGTGGGAAGGAAACACCATATATTTT
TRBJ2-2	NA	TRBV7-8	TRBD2	CASRGLAGRMNTGELFF	TGTGCCAGCAGGGGACTAGCGGGAAGGATGAACACCGGGGAGCTGTTTTTT
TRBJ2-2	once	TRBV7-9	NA	CASSRDWGELFF	TGTGCCAGCAGCCGAGATTGGGGGGAGCTGTTTTTT
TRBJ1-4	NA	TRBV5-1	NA	CASSLGGSNEKLFF	TGCGCCAGCAGCTTGGGGGGAAGTAATGAAAAACTGTTTTTT
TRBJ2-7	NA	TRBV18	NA	CASSPSRTGSSYEQYF	TGTGCCAGCTCACCCTCTAGGACCGGGAGCTCCTACGAGCAGTACTTC
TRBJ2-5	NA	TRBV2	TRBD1	CASRQDRGQWETQYF	TGTGCCAGCAGACAGGACAGGGGGCAATGGGAGACCCAGTACTTC
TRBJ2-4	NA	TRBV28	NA	CASSFAQGKIVKNIQYF	TGTGCCAGCAGTTTTGCCCAGGGTAAAATTGTCAAAAACATTCAGTACTTC
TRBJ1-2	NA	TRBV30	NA	CAWTLQRTYGYTF	TGTGCCTGGACTCTACAGAGAACCTATGGCTACACCTTC
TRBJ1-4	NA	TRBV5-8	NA	CASSLGSGVNEKLFF	TGTGCCAGCAGCTTGGGCAGTGGGGTCAATGAAAAACTGTTTTTT
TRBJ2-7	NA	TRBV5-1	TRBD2	CASSFVSGSYEQYF	TGCGCCAGCAGCTTCGTTAGCGGGAGCTACGAGCAGTACTTC
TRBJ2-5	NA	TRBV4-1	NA	CASSQSYPRTAIQETQYF	TGCGCCAGCAGCCAATCCTACCCCCGTACAGCCATCCAAGAGACCCAGTACTTC
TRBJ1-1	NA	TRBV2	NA	CASSEKAGANTEAFF	TGTGCCAGCAGTGAAAAGGCAGGGGCAAACACTGAAGCTTTCTTT
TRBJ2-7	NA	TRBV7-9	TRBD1	CAAASRGQGELEQYF	TGTGCCGCCGCTTCCCGGGGACAGGGAGAACTCGAGCAGTACTTC
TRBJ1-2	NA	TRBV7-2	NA	CASSLAVGTASGYTF	TGTGCCAGCAGCTTAGCTGTGGGCACGGCCAGCGGCTACACCTTC
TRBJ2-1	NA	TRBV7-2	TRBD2	CAIGLAGAGFNEQFF	TGTGCCATCGGACTAGCGGGAGCAGGATTCAATGAGCAGTTCTTC
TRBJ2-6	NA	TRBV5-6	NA	CASSFGVSGANVLTF	TGTGCCAGCAGCTTCGGGGTCTCTGGGGCCAACGTCCTGACTTTC
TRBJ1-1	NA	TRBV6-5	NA	CASSQRQMNTEAFF	TGTGCCAGCAGTCAACGACAGATGAACACTGAAGCTTTCTTT
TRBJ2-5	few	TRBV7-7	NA	CASSSGPAETQYF	TGTGCTAGCAGCTCGGGACCGGCGGAGACCCAGTACTTC
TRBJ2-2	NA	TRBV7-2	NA	CASSEGYRLSSRTGELFF	TGTGCCAGCAGCGAGGGATATAGGTTATCTTCTAGGACCGGGGAGCTGTTTTTT